This T cell receptor (beta chain) was captured by sequencing in a study of CD8+ T cells in alopecia areata. Study in general: The drug, oral tofacitinib, was given to treated patients at 5 to 10 mg twice daily. Tofacitinib continued for 6 to 18 months and was then withheld for 6 months.

Germline V gene lookup returns CDR1 SQVTM and CDR2 ANQGSEA. Between the trimmed V and J ends, which lost 4 bases and 4 bases, there was a span of 10 bases. The CDR3 runs 13 residues. Extracted RNA was reverse transcribed into cDNA, the sequencing template. TCRdb's table, derived via immunoSEQ multiplex PCR, lists solely in-frame clones and lacks some. The table has more than 200,000 clones, roughly two thirds seen once. This chain connects TRBV29-1 to TRBJ2-2; no definite D call. The sample in question was CD4+ T cells sorted from blood, obtained at week 0. The sequence was obtained from a human donor with alopecia areata. CDR3 nucleotide sequence: TGCAGCGTTGCTCAGGCTAGCACCGGGGAGCTGTTTTTT. Amino acids: CSVAQASTGELFF.